The entry below gives a single T cell receptor beta chain sequence along with its context. The method was immunoSEQ multiplex PCR; TCRdb's version includes in-frame clones alone and lacks a portion of them. The sample consists of 250,000 to 300,000 clones, about four fifths of them appearing once. This CDR3 contains 15 residues. CDR1 is SGHKS and CDR2 is YYEKEE in the germline V gene (reference sequence). The V and J ends lost 6 bases and 2 bases respectively, with 18 bases between them. The data are from a study of control samples from healthy donors and cancer patients. The receptor's source is a woman aged 60 to 75 with lung cancer. Material for sequencing was PBMCs. The chain uses TRBV5-5 and TRBJ2-7, with TRBD2 as a possible D gene (6 bases). CDR3 coding DNA: TGTGCCAGCACCCCCTCGGGGGTGGCAGCCTACGAGCAGTACTTC. It translates to CASTPSGVAAYEQYF.